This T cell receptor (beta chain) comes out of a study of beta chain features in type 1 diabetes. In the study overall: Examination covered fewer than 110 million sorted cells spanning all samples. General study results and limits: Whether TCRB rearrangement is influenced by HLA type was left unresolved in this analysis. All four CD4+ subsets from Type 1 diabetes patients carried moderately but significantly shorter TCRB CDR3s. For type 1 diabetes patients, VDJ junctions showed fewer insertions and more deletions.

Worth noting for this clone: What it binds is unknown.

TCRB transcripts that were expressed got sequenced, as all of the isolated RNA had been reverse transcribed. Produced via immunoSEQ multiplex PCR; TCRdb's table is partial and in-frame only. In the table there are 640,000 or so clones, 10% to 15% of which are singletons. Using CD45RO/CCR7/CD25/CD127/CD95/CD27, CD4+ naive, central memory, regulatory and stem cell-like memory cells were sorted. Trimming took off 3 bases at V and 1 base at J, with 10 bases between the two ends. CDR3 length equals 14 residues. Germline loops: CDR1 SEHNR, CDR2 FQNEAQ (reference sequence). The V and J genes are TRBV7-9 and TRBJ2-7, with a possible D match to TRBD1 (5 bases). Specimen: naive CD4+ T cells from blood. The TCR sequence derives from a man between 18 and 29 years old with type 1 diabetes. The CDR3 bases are TGTGCCAGCAGCTTTCTCGCAGGGTCCTACGAGCAGTACTTC. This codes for CASSFLAGSYEQYF.